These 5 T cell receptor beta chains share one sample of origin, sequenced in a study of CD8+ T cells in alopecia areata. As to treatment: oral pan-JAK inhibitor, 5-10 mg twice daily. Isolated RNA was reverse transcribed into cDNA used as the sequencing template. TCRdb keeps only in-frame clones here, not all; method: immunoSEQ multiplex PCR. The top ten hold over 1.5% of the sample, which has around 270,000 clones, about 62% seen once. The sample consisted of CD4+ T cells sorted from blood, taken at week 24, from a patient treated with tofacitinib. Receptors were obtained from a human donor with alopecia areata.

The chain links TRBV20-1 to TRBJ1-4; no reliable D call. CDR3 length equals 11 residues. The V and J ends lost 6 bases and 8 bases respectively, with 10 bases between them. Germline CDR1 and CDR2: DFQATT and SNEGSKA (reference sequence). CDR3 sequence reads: CSAKPDEKLFF. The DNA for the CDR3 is TGCAGTGCCAAGCCAGACGAAAAACTGTTTTTT.

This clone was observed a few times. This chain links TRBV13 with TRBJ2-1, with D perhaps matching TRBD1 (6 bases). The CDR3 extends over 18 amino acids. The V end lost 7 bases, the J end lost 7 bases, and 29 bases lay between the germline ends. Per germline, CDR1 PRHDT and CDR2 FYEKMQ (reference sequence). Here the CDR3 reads CASIDPQGGLGLGNEQFF. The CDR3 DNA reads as TGTGCCAGCATCGACCCACAGGGCGGGCTCGGCTTGGGGAATGAGCAGTTCTTC. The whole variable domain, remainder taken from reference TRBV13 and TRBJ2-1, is AAGVIQSPRHLIKEKRETATLKCYPIPRHDTVYWYQQGPGQDPQFLISFYEKMQSDKGSIPDRFSAQQFSDYHSELNMSSLELGDSALYFCASIDPQGGLGLGNEQFFGPGTRLTVL.

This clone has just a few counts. As DNA, the CDR3 is TGTGCCAGCAGCAACGGGGCTAGCGGTAACAATGAGCAGTTCTTC. This encodes CASSNGASGNNEQFF. The chain carries TRBV11-3 and TRBJ2-1, with 7 nucleotides matching TRBD2. Germline V gene sequence: CDR1 SGHNT, CDR2 YENEEA. The trim removed 5 bases at V and 5 bases at J, leaving 9 bases unmatched. The CDR3 sequence is 15 residues long.

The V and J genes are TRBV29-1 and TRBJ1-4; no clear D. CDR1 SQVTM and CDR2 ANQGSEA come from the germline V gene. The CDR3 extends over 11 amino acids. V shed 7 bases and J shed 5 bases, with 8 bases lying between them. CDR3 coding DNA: TGCAGCGGTGCTGAGAATGAAAAACTGTTTTTT. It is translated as CSGAENEKLFF.

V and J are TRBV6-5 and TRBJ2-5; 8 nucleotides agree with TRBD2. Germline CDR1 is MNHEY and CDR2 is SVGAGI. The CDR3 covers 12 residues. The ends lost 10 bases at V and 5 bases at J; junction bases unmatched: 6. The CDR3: CATLSSGETQYF. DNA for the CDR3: TGTGCCACGCTTTCTAGCGGGGAGACCCAGTACTTC.